A selection of T cell receptor beta chains follows, all from one sample in a study of preoperative IRX-2 immunotherapy in early breast cancer. Data came from immunoSEQ multiplex PCR; TCRdb stores just in-frame clones and leaves some out. The data hold about 1,200 clones, with 75% observed a single time. The sample in question was tumor tissue, obtained after IRX-2 immunotherapy. The source of these receptors is a human donor with breast cancer. CDR3s include the opening cysteine and the closing phenylalanine or tryptophan. D genes are given only for firm matches. Not every row has a clone size; where given, it reads once, few, many or a size class.

j_call: TRBJ2-7; v_call: TRBV11-3; d_call: TRBD1; clone_size: once; cdr3_aa: CASSPRAGTGSYEQYF; cdr3_nt: TGTGCCAGCAGCCCCAGGGCCGGGACAGGCTCCTACGAGCAGTACTTC
j_call: TRBJ1-2; v_call: TRBV25-1; d_call: TRBD1; clone_size: .; cdr3_aa: CASRQGIYGYTF; cdr3_nt: TGTGCCAGCAGACAGGGGATTTATGGCTACACCTTC
j_call: TRBJ2-1; v_call: TRBV6-8; d_call: .; clone_size: .; cdr3_aa: CASSYPGSNEQFF; cdr3_nt: TGTGCCAGCAGTTACCCAGGGTCCAATGAGCAGTTCTTC
j_call: TRBJ2-3; v_call: TRBV6-8; d_call: .; clone_size: .; cdr3_aa: CASSYTSGGVRTDTQYF; cdr3_nt: TGTGCCAGCAGTTACACCTCGGGTGGGGTACGCACAGATACGCAGTATTTT
j_call: TRBJ1-4; v_call: TRBV6-8; d_call: TRBD1; clone_size: large; cdr3_aa: CASNPAPDREKLFF; cdr3_nt: TGTGCCAGCAACCCAGCCCCGGACAGGGAAAAACTGTTTTTT
j_call: TRBJ2-2; v_call: TRBV4-1; d_call: .; clone_size: .; cdr3_aa: CASSFSTGGELFF; cdr3_nt: TGCGCCAGCAGCTTTAGCACTGGCGGGGAGCTGTTTTTT
j_call: TRBJ2-1; v_call: TRBV14; d_call: .; clone_size: .; cdr3_aa: CASSQEMSGWYLEQFF; cdr3_nt: TGTGCCAGCAGCCAAGAAATGTCCGGATGGTATCTAGAGCAGTTCTTC
j_call: TRBJ2-3; v_call: TRBV6-8; d_call: .; clone_size: .; cdr3_aa: CASSPLGSTNTQYF; cdr3_nt: TGTGCCAGCAGCCCCCTGGGGTCTACAAATACGCAGTATTTT
j_call: TRBJ1-1; v_call: TRBV11-3; d_call: TRBD1; clone_size: .; cdr3_aa: CASSAQGQTNTEAFF; cdr3_nt: TGTGCCAGCAGCGCACAGGGACAGACGAACACTGAAGCTTTCTTT
j_call: TRBJ1-3; v_call: TRBV28; d_call: .; clone_size: .; cdr3_aa: CASSSPHRAGNTIYF; cdr3_nt: TGTGCCAGCAGTTCCCCCCACAGGGCTGGAAACACCATATATTTT
j_call: TRBJ2-1; v_call: TRBV29-1; d_call: TRBD2; clone_size: .; cdr3_aa: CSVGLAGTREQFF; cdr3_nt: TGCAGCGTTGGACTAGCGGGAACTCGTGAGCAGTTCTTC
j_call: TRBJ2-3; v_call: TRBV6-8; d_call: .; clone_size: .; cdr3_aa: CASKTTRYPTDTQYF; cdr3_nt: TGTGCCAGCAAGACCACACGGTATCCCACAGATACGCAGTATTTT
j_call: TRBJ2-2; v_call: TRBV14; d_call: TRBD1; clone_size: .; cdr3_aa: CASSQAVTGVSTGELFF; cdr3_nt: TGTGCCAGCAGCCAAGCGGTGACAGGGGTTTCCACCGGGGAGCTGTTTTTT
j_call: TRBJ2-5; v_call: TRBV6-8; d_call: .; clone_size: once; cdr3_aa: CASSYDPGQETQYF; cdr3_nt: TGTGCCAGCAGTTACGATCCTGGCCAAGAGACCCAGTACTTC
j_call: TRBJ2-1; v_call: TRBV29-1; d_call: TRBD1; clone_size: .; cdr3_aa: CSVETRTGDNEQFF; cdr3_nt: TGCAGCGTTGAGACCAGGACAGGTGATAATGAGCAGTTCTTC
j_call: TRBJ1-1; v_call: TRBV5-1; d_call: .; clone_size: .; cdr3_aa: CASSLGDGMNTEAFF; cdr3_nt: TGCGCCAGCAGCTTGGGGGACGGTATGAACACTGAAGCTTTCTTT
j_call: TRBJ2-6; v_call: TRBV14; d_call: .; clone_size: .; cdr3_aa: CASSQVGGVTGANVLTF; cdr3_nt: TGTGCCAGCAGCCAAGTCGGGGGCGTGACTGGGGCCAACGTCCTGACTTTC
j_call: TRBJ1-2; v_call: TRBV11-3; d_call: TRBD1; clone_size: .; cdr3_aa: CASSFMTGGPFYYGYTF; cdr3_nt: TGTGCCAGCAGCTTCATGACAGGGGGGCCCTTTTACTATGGCTACACCTTC
j_call: TRBJ1-1; v_call: TRBV18; d_call: TRBD1; clone_size: .; cdr3_aa: CASSPQDRENTEAFF; cdr3_nt: TGTGCCAGCTCACCACAAGACAGGGAGAACACTGAAGCTTTCTTT
j_call: TRBJ2-7; v_call: TRBV23-1; d_call: .; clone_size: .; cdr3_aa: CASSRMGEDFYEQYF; cdr3_nt: TGCGCCAGCAGTCGGATGGGGGAGGATTTCTACGAGCAGTACTTC
j_call: TRBJ1-2; v_call: TRBV6-8; d_call: .; clone_size: .; cdr3_aa: CASSYPAGQKDGYTF; cdr3_nt: TGTGCCAGCAGTTACCCCGCCGGACAGAAGGATGGCTACACCTTC
j_call: TRBJ2-7; v_call: TRBV11-3; d_call: .; clone_size: .; cdr3_aa: CASSLGSKPYEQYF; cdr3_nt: TGTGCCAGCAGCTTAGGTTCTAAACCCTACGAGCAGTACTTC
j_call: TRBJ2-3; v_call: TRBV19; d_call: .; clone_size: .; cdr3_aa: CASSNGGTDTQYF; cdr3_nt: TGTGCCAGTAGCAACGGAGGCACAGATACGCAGTATTTT
j_call: TRBJ1-3; v_call: TRBV15; d_call: .; clone_size: large; cdr3_aa: CATSEPGQLSGNTIYF; cdr3_nt: TGTGCCACCAGCGAACCGGGACAACTCTCTGGAAACACCATATATTTT
j_call: TRBJ2-7; v_call: TRBV19; d_call: .; clone_size: .; cdr3_aa: CASSIQETVASYEQYF; cdr3_nt: TGTGCCAGTAGTATACAGGAGACAGTCGCCTCCTACGAGCAGTACTTC
j_call: TRBJ2-7; v_call: TRBV28; d_call: .; clone_size: .; cdr3_aa: CASSLLESGGVGYEQYF; cdr3_nt: TGTGCCAGCAGTTTATTAGAGAGTGGGGGTGTGGGCTACGAGCAGTACTTC
j_call: TRBJ1-3; v_call: TRBV19; d_call: .; clone_size: .; cdr3_aa: CASSNQQGHTIYF; cdr3_nt: TGTGCCAGTAGTAACCAACAGGGCCACACCATATATTTT
j_call: TRBJ1-2; v_call: TRBV19; d_call: .; clone_size: .; cdr3_aa: CASSIDPPGHGYTF; cdr3_nt: TGTGCCAGTAGTATAGATCCCCCGGGGCATGGCTACACCTTC
j_call: TRBJ1-2; v_call: TRBV6-8; d_call: TRBD1; clone_size: few; cdr3_aa: CASSDAGTGLYGYTF; cdr3_nt: TGTGCCAGCAGTGACGCCGGGACAGGGCTCTATGGCTACACCTTC
j_call: TRBJ1-2; v_call: TRBV6-7; d_call: TRBD1; clone_size: .; cdr3_aa: CASRDRGSGGYTF; cdr3_nt: TGTGCCAGCAGGGACAGGGGAAGTGGAGGCTACACCTTC
j_call: TRBJ2-7; v_call: TRBV6-7; d_call: .; clone_size: .; cdr3_aa: CASSSRGPYEQYF; cdr3_nt: TGTGCCAGCAGTTCTAGGGGCCCCTACGAGCAGTACTTC
j_call: TRBJ2-7; v_call: TRBV11-3; d_call: .; clone_size: .; cdr3_aa: CASSLGGSSYEQYF; cdr3_nt: TGTGCCAGCAGCTTAGGAGGCAGCTCCTACGAGCAGTACTTC
j_call: TRBJ1-1; v_call: TRBV5-1; d_call: TRBD1; clone_size: .; cdr3_aa: CASRPPGTGDTEAFF; cdr3_nt: TGCGCCAGCAGACCCCCCGGGACAGGGGACACTGAAGCTTTCTTT
j_call: TRBJ2-7; v_call: TRBV18; d_call: TRBD1; clone_size: .; cdr3_aa: CASSPDRGNEQYF; cdr3_nt: TGTGCCAGCTCTCCGGACAGGGGGAACGAGCAGTACTTC
j_call: TRBJ2-2; v_call: TRBV15; d_call: .; clone_size: .; cdr3_aa: CATSREGPRTGELFF; cdr3_nt: TGTGCCACCAGCAGAGAAGGACCCCGCACCGGGGAGCTGTTTTTT
j_call: TRBJ1-3; v_call: TRBV11-3; d_call: TRBD1; clone_size: .; cdr3_aa: CASSHRQGGGNTIYF; cdr3_nt: TGTGCCAGCAGCCATCGACAGGGAGGAGGAAACACCATATATTTT
j_call: TRBJ1-4; v_call: TRBV11-3; d_call: .; clone_size: .; cdr3_aa: CASSLATGMDNEKLFF; cdr3_nt: TGTGCCAGCAGCTTGGCCACGGGTATGGATAATGAAAAACTGTTTTTT
j_call: TRBJ2-7; v_call: TRBV6-8; d_call: TRBD2; clone_size: .; cdr3_aa: CASSERGSSYEQYF; cdr3_nt: TGTGCCAGCAGTGAGCGGGGGAGCTCCTACGAGCAGTACTTC
j_call: TRBJ1-2; v_call: TRBV11-3; d_call: TRBD1; clone_size: few; cdr3_aa: CASSSGQEWFYDGYTF; cdr3_nt: TGTGCCAGCAGCTCGGGACAGGAATGGTTCTATGATGGCTACACCTTC
j_call: TRBJ1-2; v_call: TRBV23-1; d_call: .; clone_size: .; cdr3_aa: CASSQCYKVTGYGYTF; cdr3_nt: TGCGCCAGCAGTCAATGTTATAAGGTCACAGGCTATGGCTACACCTTC
j_call: TRBJ2-7; v_call: TRBV28; d_call: TRBD1; clone_size: .; cdr3_aa: CASSLTGPTYEQYF; cdr3_nt: TGTGCCAGCAGTTTGACAGGGCCCACCTACGAGCAGTACTTC
j_call: TRBJ2-5; v_call: TRBV14; d_call: .; clone_size: once; cdr3_aa: CASSQVCGGTGSGGETQYF; cdr3_nt: TGTGCCAGCAGCCAAGTATGTGGTGGGACAGGGAGCGGGGGGGAGACCCAGTACTTC
j_call: TRBJ1-6; v_call: TRBV10-2; d_call: .; clone_size: once; cdr3_aa: CASSDYASPLHF; cdr3_nt: TGCGCCAGCAGTGATTATGCTTCACCCCTCCACTTT
j_call: TRBJ2-4; v_call: TRBV19; d_call: .; clone_size: .; cdr3_aa: CASNGGNKNIQYF; cdr3_nt: TGTGCCAGTAATGGGGGAAACAAAAACATTCAGTACTTC
j_call: TRBJ2-3; v_call: TRBV28; d_call: .; clone_size: .; cdr3_aa: CASSSPKRASTDTQYF; cdr3_nt: TGTGCCAGCAGTTCCCCTAAGCGGGCCAGCACAGATACGCAGTATTTT
j_call: TRBJ2-3; v_call: TRBV11-3; d_call: .; clone_size: few; cdr3_aa: CASSQIGSTDTQYF; cdr3_nt: TGTGCCAGCAGCCAGATAGGGAGCACAGATACGCAGTATTTT
j_call: TRBJ1-6; v_call: TRBV6-8; d_call: .; clone_size: .; cdr3_aa: CASQRASSYNSPLHF; cdr3_nt: TGTGCCAGCCAGCGGGCAAGCTCCTATAATTCACCCCTCCACTTT
j_call: TRBJ1-1; v_call: TRBV27; d_call: TRBD1; clone_size: .; cdr3_aa: CASRPHTGGFYTEAFF; cdr3_nt: TGTGCCAGCAGGCCTCATACAGGGGGCTTTTACACTGAAGCTTTCTTT
j_call: TRBJ1-4; v_call: TRBV29-1; d_call: .; clone_size: .; cdr3_aa: CSAVEAGNEKLFF; cdr3_nt: TGCAGCGCCGTGGAGGCAGGGAATGAAAAACTGTTTTTT
j_call: TRBJ1-2; v_call: TRBV6-8; d_call: TRBD1; clone_size: .; cdr3_aa: CASSPTVGGGYTF; cdr3_nt: TGTGCCAGCAGCCCGACGGTAGGGGGCGGCTACACCTTC
j_call: TRBJ2-3; v_call: TRBV11-3; d_call: TRBD1; clone_size: .; cdr3_aa: CASSLQGAPPDTQYF; cdr3_nt: TGTGCCAGCAGCTTACAGGGGGCGCCCCCAGATACGCAGTATTTT